These T cell receptor beta chains were read from a single sample in a study of shared clonotypes between healthy human individuals. The assay was immunoSEQ multiplex PCR, and TCRdb's table has in-frame clones only and misses some. The sample yields around 2,000,000 clones, about 95% seen once. Sequenced material: naive CD8+ T cells sorted from blood. The receptor source for this set is a young man in good health. CDR3s include the opening cysteine and the closing phenylalanine or tryptophan. D genes are given only for firm matches.

v_call	j_call	d_call	cdr3_aa
TRBV9	TRBJ2-3	TRBD2	CASSVDNSGSPDDTQYF
TRBV19	TRBJ2-3	TRBD2	CASSGLETQYF
TRBV2	TRBJ2-2	NA	CASSEVTGPGELFF
TRBV2	TRBJ2-5	TRBD2	CASSESLAGVAKTQYF
TRBV6-9	TRBJ2-7	TRBD2	CASPGTSGWTISYEQYF
TRBV28	TRBJ1-2	TRBD1	CASSFRGQDGYTF
TRBV6-1	TRBJ2-7	NA	CASSQGRAPTYEQYF
TRBV6-6	TRBJ2-1	NA	CASTRGHEQFF
TRBV6-5	TRBJ2-7	NA	CASSYNGGKGPYEQYF
TRBV2	TRBJ2-7	NA	CASSSTYEQYF
TRBV6-1	TRBJ2-7	NA	CASSEASRPTYEQYF
TRBV13	TRBJ2-1	NA	CASSLGAYNEQFF
TRBV2	TRBJ2-7	TRBD1	CASSSIDRGPYEQYF
TRBV11-2	TRBJ2-3	TRBD2	CASSLSGGFTDTQYF
TRBV5-1	TRBJ2-2	NA	CASSLMGQTAGELFF
TRBV7-9	TRBJ2-5	NA	CASSLPQAADQETQYF
TRBV5-4	TRBJ2-7	NA	CASSYQGEITYEQYF
TRBV5-6	TRBJ1-1	NA	CASSQPPWGNTEAFF
TRBV4-1	TRBJ2-7	NA	CASSPLWGYEQYF
TRBV5-3	TRBJ1-1	NA	CARSSNTEAFF
TRBV5-6	TRBJ2-5	TRBD1	CASSIDPGQGRETQYF
TRBV10-2	TRBJ2-1	NA	CATSEGDYPNEQFF
TRBV7-7	TRBJ1-6	NA	CASGTSYNSPLHF
TRBV9	TRBJ2-5	TRBD2	CASSRKGLAGRETQYF
TRBV30	TRBJ2-3	NA	CAWRLSGHTDTQYF
TRBV7-8	TRBJ1-1	NA	CASSWVGALHTEAFF
TRBV10-3	TRBJ2-7	NA	CAINEGDEQYF
TRBV9	TRBJ2-7	NA	CASSVLDGAYEQYF
TRBV30	TRBJ1-1	TRBD1	CAWGQVNTEAFF
TRBV7-3	TRBJ2-3	NA	CASSLISGISTDTQYF
TRBV2	TRBJ2-7	TRBD1	CASREGQGYEQYF
TRBV4-2	TRBJ2-5	NA	CASSQSGEETQYF
TRBV4-1	TRBJ2-7	NA	CASSQDRLAESSYEQYF
TRBV4-1	TRBJ2-7	NA	CASSQELQAEDSYEQYF
TRBV10-1	TRBJ2-1	NA	CASSTGMGNEQFF
TRBV10-2	TRBJ1-2	NA	CASSEGPGWSLSYGYTF
TRBV4-1	TRBJ1-3	NA	CASSPGSSGNTIYF
TRBV9	TRBJ2-1	TRBD2	CASSVVGTSGGINEQFF
TRBV7-9	TRBJ2-5	NA	CASSTIFEETQYF
TRBV6-1	TRBJ2-7	NA	CASSIRYSYEQYF
TRBV19	TRBJ2-2	NA	CASSIIAKATGELFF
TRBV7-9	TRBJ2-7	TRBD1	CASSPWTGAYEQYF
TRBV7-6	TRBJ2-5	NA	CASMPQDHMGETQYF
TRBV30	TRBJ1-1	NA	CAWSVGWTEAFF
TRBV7-9	TRBJ2-7	NA	CASSFEYEWEQYF
TRBV5-6	TRBJ2-7	NA	CASSLGASYEQYF